This T cell receptor (beta chain) was recorded in a study of response to subunit inactivated influenza vaccine. TCRdb passed the RT-PCR reads through MiXCR, listing each CDR3 protein once. The sample lists 710,000 or so distinct CDR3 sequences; more than 15% were seen once. Remarks on this clonotype: Germline and junction disagree at one end, which may indicate a read error.

This clonotype was obtained from a man aged 50 or older who received an inactivated influenza vaccine. The specimen was PBMCs from blood, collected approximately 13 days after vaccination.

CDR3 protein: CASSPQDSSDTQYF. The DNA for the CDR3 is TGTGCTAGCAGCCCTCAGGACAGCTCGGATACGCAGTATTTT. The chain carries TRBV7-7 and TRBJ2-3; D perhaps matches TRBD1 (6 bases). The CDR3 contains 14 residues. The germline V gene has CDR1 SSHAT and CDR2 FNYEAQ (reference sequence).